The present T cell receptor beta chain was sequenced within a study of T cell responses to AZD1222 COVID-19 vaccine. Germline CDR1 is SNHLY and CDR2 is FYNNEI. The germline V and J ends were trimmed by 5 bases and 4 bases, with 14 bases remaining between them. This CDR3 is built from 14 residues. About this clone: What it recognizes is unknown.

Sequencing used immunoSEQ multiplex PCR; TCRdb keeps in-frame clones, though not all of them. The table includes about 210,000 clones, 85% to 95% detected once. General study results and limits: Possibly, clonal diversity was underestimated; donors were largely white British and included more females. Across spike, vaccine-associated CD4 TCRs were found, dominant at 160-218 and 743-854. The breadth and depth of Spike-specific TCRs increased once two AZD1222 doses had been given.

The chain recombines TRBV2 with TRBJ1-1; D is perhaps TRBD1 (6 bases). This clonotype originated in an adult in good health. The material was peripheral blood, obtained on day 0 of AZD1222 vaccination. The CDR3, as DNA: TGTGCCAGCAGTCGGGACATCGGAGGCACTGAAGCTTTCTTT. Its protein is CASSRDIGGTEAFF. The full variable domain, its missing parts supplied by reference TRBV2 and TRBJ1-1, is EPEVTQTPSHQVTQMGQEVILRCVPISNHLYFYWYRQILGQKVEFLVSFYNNEISEKSEIFDDQFSVERPDGSNFTLKIRSTKLEDSAMYFCASSRDIGGTEAFFGQGTRLTVV.